The present T cell receptor beta chain was sequenced within a study of T cells in Graves' hyperthyroidism and ophthalmopathy. Amplification of TCR beta CDR3 regions used RNA as the template. Researchers ran a first-round RT-PCR on the TCR CDR3 using the HTBI primer set. TCRdb re-analysed the multiplex PCR reads in MiXCR, keeping a single row per CDR3 protein. The sample lists approximately 500,000 distinct CDR3 sequences, 35% to 55% occurring once. Study-level results: By a 13 V-J model, ophthalmopathy was set apart from stable hyperthyroidism.

CDR1 is SGHNT and CDR2 is YYREEE in the germline V gene (reference sequence). CDR3 size: 15 residues. Points on this clonotype: The antigen is not known.

The chain recombines TRBV5-4 with TRBJ2-7; 7 positions match TRBD1. The end of the DNA fits TRBJ2-1 better, so the J call may be wrong. Sequencing was done on a sample of peripheral blood or thyroid tissue (not recorded which). This clonotype originated in a woman under 30 with Graves' hyperthyroidism. The CDR3 coding sequence is TGTGCCAGCTCGGCGACAGGGTCCTCCTACAATGAGCAGTTCTTC. Residues: CASSATGSSYNEQFF.